A selection of T cell receptor beta chains follows, all from one sample in a study of T cells in Graves' hyperthyroidism and ophthalmopathy. MiXCR was run by TCRdb on the multiplex PCR reads, yielding one entry per CDR3 protein. The repertoire holds about 400,000 distinct CDR3 sequences, with around 13% as singletons. The sample comprised blood. The origin of the receptors is a woman in her late teens or twenties with Graves' hyperthyroidism. The CDR3 runs from the conserved cysteine through the conserved F or W.

j_call | v_call | cdr3_aa
TRBJ1-1 | TRBV6-1 | CASEEGYLTGAFF
TRBJ2-7 | TRBV2 | CASSEGRLVGRFKQYF
TRBJ2-1 | TRBV25-1 | CATRGDSVTYNEQFF
TRBJ1-5 | TRBV28 | CASSFGDQPPHF
TRBJ1-1 | TRBV5-5 | CASSLGRVEAFF
TRBJ2-5 | TRBV5-8 | CASRSDRETQYF
TRBJ1-2 | TRBV20-1 | CSWSPTDNYGYTF
TRBJ2-1 | TRBV7-3 | CASSLSPGPSGNEQFF
TRBJ2-1 | TRBV28 | CASSFHGRGNNEQFF
TRBJ1-2 | TRBV6-1 | CASTLANYGYTF
TRBJ1-5 | TRBV10-3 | CAISEPDRGPNQPQHF
TRBJ2-6 | TRBV6-1 | CASREGGYSGANVLTF
TRBJ2-5 | TRBV11-3 | CASSPGQGNQETQYF
TRBJ2-7 | TRBV11-2 | CASTLTDSVEQYF
TRBJ2-6 | TRBV6-2/TRBV6-3 | CASSYPSRPSQISGANVLTF
TRBJ1-1 | TRBV20-1 | CSAKNPMNTEAFF
TRBJ2-5 | TRBV18 | CASSPPSTETQYF
TRBJ1-5 | TRBV30 | CAWSGTLNQPQHF
TRBJ2-5 | TRBV7-2 | CASSSQGGGVRETQYF
TRBJ2-2 | TRBV6-4 | CASSSGGANTGELFF
TRBJ2-7 | TRBV20-1 | CSAPGTYEQYF
TRBJ1-1 | TRBV4-1 | CASSTSLNQDRPNTEAFF
TRBJ2-5 | TRBV2 | CASNIPEGETQYF
TRBJ1-1 | TRBV11-2 | CASSSLGTTEAFF
TRBJ2-1 | TRBV10-1 | CASSESQGGGYNEQFF
TRBJ1-1 | TRBV3-1 | CASSQVIGGEAFF
TRBJ1-2 | TRBV5-5 | CASKMDGQGASGGYTF
TRBJ2-5 | TRBV7-9 | CASSSGQPTQYF
TRBJ2-7 | TRBV7-9 | CASSLDIQGAYEQYF
TRBJ2-5 | TRBV13 | CASSFRDREGETQYF
TRBJ2-1 | TRBV6-1 | CASTYRAGGNEQFF
TRBJ2-6 | TRBV7-9 | CASSLIEGNPGANVPTF
TRBJ2-7 | TRBV20-1 | CSARAQGPYEQYF
TRBJ2-5 | TRBV12-3/TRBV12-4 | CASSLAVRETQYF
TRBJ1-2 | TRBV6-5 | CASSYSRGTNYGYTF
TRBJ1-2 | TRBV28 | CAIRLPGPFGYTF
TRBJ2-1 | TRBV20-1 | CSASGSSYNEQFF
TRBJ1-2 | TRBV5-6 | CASSLRQGPGYTF
TRBJ2-1 | TRBV12-3/TRBV12-4 | CASSLGLAGVYNEQFF
TRBJ2-7 | TRBV20-1 | CSARDRTSGVYEQYF
TRBJ1-1 | TRBV28 | CASSSPGAFAFF
TRBJ2-7 | TRBV28 | CASSLGTLSTSYEQYF
TRBJ2-2 | TRBV12-3/TRBV12-4 | CASSPNRGGIGELFF
TRBJ2-7 | TRBV3-1 | CASSQELRGDYEQYF
TRBJ2-1 | TRBV27 | CASSSDSGRQFF
TRBJ2-5 | TRBV20-1 | CSARWTGGQETQYF
TRBJ2-5 | TRBV20-1 | CSASTPGASQETQYF
TRBJ1-1 | TRBV11-2 | CASSLVDSLNTEAFF
TRBJ2-4 | TRBV4-2 | CASSRVTKGLANKETKNIQYF
TRBJ2-5 | TRBV6-5 | CASSYSGGEETQYF
TRBJ2-3 | TRBV6-2/TRBV6-3 | CASSYSPRSDTQYF
TRBJ1-2 | TRBV20-1 | CSAKTGDTNYGYTF
TRBJ2-4 | TRBV4-2 | CASSQPTGLAEKNIQYF
TRBJ2-1 | TRBV20-1 | CSASPAGLNEQFF
TRBJ2-2 | TRBV6-2/TRBV6-3 | CASSYSRLANTGELFF